This entry concerns a single T cell receptor (beta chain). This clone turned up a few times. The target of this receptor is not known. No much larger clone exists at a distance of one base, and base qualities are not known. The data are from a study of blood T cell repertoires in COVID-19 (dated by TCRdb to 2018 to 2020). For the study in its entirety: Samples from collaborators originated in the United States, Italy and Spain and spanned both the acute and convalescent phases of COVID-19. Samples were obtained from the ongoing ImmuneRACE study (first 160 participants) and from about 1,300 subjects provided by 6 global collaborators. The prospective study material was composed of cDNA or gDNA derived from T cells, B-cell-depleted T cells, or PBMCs. Sample metadata almost always included a de-identified subject ID, COVID-19 status, age in years and sex. Where available, HLA class I and class II types were obtained from metadata supplied by the sample provider rather than from assay-based typing. Subjects who had been exposed to COVID-19, were actively infected with it, or had recovered from it provided the deeply sampled blood TCRbeta repertoires that made up the dataset. The repertoires were released in a freely available public database intended as a resource for research on the immune response to SARS-CoV-2.

In the germline V gene (reference sequence), CDR1 corresponds to LNHDA and CDR2 to SQIVND. V sheds 8 bases and J sheds 5 bases, leaving 12 bases between their ends. The CDR3 contains 12 residues, cysteine and phenylalanine counted. Just CDR3 DNA is preserved here, 36 bases in frame from base 1. TCRbeta CDR3 regions were amplified from genomic DNA using the immunoSEQ Assay, a bias-controlled multiplex PCR. The paper's data handling went like this. Within the assay, amplification of reference gene primers was used to estimate how many nucleated cells each sample contained. To quantify the absolute abundance of each unique TCRbeta CDR3 rearrangement, sequence reads were collapsed and filtered. For each sample, productive Simpson clonality was calculated as the square root of Simpson's diversity index over productive rearrangements. TCRdb stores this immuneACCESS table with in-frame sequences only. Part of the clones is absent; in the studies checked, under half of the shortfall reflects unresolved V genes, and no reason is known for the rest. That table furnishes V, J and clone size, whereas the DNA furnished D and trimming. The sample includes about 210,000 clones, with approximately 81% observed a single time. The ten largest account for about 8.9% of the sample.

Study-level results and caveats: Clinical and demographic metadata were provided uncurated, with the amount varying by source and participant.

In the prospective study, participants were roughly 18 to 90 years old, resided in fewer than 25 geographic areas of the United States, and were enrolled through a virtual design. In the prospective study, cohorts were assigned on the basis of participant-reported clinical history obtained from a screening survey and a study questionnaire. In the prospective study, mobile phlebotomists collected whole blood, serum and a nasopharyngeal or oropharyngeal swab from each participant. Prospective study participants could optionally give additional blood draws and questionnaires over an approximately 2-month period. Before DNA extraction, prospective study blood samples were shipped either frozen or at room temperature.

This TCR was sampled from a woman aged 45 to 65 with acute COVID-19. The chain links TRBV19 with TRBJ1-2; a tentative D match to TRBD1 spans 5 bases. Sequencing used PBMCs or T cells enriched from blood (not recorded which). Here the CDR3 is given as CASAGLGYGYTF. DNA sequence: TGTGCCAGTGCAGGGTTGGGATATGGCTACACCTTC.